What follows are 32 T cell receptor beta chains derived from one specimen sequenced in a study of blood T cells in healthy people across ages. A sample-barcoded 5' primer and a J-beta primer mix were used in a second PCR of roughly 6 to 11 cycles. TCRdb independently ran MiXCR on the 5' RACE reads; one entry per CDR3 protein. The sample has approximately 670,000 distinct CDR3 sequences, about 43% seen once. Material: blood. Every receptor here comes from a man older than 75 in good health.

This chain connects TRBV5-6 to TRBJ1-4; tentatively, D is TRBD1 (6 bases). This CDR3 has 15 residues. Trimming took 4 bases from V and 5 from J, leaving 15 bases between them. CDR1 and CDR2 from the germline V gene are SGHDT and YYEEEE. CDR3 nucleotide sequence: TGTGCCAGCAGCGCGATGGTACAGGGAAATGAAAAACTGTTTTTT. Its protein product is CASSAMVQGNEKLFF. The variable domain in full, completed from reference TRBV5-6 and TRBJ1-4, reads DAGVTQSPTHLIKTRGQQVTLRCSPKSGHDTVSWYQQALGQGPQFIFQYYEEEERQRGNFPDRFSGHQFPNYSSELNVNALLLGDSALYLCASSAMVQGNEKLFFGSGTQLSVL.

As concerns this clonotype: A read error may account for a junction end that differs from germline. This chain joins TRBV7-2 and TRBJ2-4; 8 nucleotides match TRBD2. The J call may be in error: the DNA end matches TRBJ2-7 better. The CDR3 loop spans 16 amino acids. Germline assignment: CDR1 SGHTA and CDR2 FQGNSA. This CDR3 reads CASGLGGGQIFYEQYF. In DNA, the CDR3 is TGTGCCAGCGGCTTAGGCGGGGGGCAAATCTTCTACGAGCAGTACTTC.

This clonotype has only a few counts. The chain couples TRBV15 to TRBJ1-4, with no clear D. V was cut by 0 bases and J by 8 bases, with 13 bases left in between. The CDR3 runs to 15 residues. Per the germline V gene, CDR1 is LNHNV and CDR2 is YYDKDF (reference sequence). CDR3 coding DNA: TGTGCCACCAGCAGAGATAGTAGCAGGAGGGAAAAACTGTTTTTT. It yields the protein CATSRDSSRREKLFF.

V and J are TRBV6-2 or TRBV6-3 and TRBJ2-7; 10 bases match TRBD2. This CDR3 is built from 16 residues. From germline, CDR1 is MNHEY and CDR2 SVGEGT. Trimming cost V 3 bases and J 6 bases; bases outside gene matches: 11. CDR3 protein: CASSYEPRLAGVEQYF. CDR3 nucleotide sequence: TGTGCCAGCAGTTATGAGCCCCGGCTAGCGGGGGTCGAGCAGTACTTC.

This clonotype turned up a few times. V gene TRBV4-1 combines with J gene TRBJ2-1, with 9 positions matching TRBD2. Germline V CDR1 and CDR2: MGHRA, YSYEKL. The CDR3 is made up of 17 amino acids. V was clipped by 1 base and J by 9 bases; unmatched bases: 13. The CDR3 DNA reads TGCGCCAGCAGCCAAGCGTTGGAGCGGGGGGCCCCCGGTGAGCAGTTCTTC. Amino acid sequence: CASSQALERGAPGEQFF.

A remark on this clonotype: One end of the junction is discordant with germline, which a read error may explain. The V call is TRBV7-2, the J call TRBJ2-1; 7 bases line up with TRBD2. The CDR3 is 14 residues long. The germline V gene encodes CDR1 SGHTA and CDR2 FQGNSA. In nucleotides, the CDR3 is TGTGCCGGCAGAAAGGGACTACCTTACAATGAGCAGTTCTTC. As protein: CAGRKGLPYNEQFF. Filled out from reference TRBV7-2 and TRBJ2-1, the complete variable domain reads GAGVSQSPSNKVTEKGKDVELRCDPISGHTALYWYRQSLGQGLEFLIYFQGNSAPDKSGLPSDRFSAERTGGSVSTLTIQRTQQEDSAVYLCAGRKGLPYNEQFFGPGTRLTVL.

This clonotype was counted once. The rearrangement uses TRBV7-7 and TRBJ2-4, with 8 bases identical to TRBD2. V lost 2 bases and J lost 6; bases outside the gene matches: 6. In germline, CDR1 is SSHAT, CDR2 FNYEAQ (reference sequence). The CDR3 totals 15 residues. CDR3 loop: CASSLSDRGGNIQYF. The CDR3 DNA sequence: TGTGCCAGCAGCTTATCTGATCGGGGGGGAAACATTCAGTACTTC.

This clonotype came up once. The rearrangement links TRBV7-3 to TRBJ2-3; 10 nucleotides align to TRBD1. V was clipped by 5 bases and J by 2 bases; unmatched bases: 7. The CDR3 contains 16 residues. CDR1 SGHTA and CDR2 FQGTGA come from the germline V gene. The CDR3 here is CASSRGTGESTDTQYF. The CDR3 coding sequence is TGTGCCAGCAGCCGTGGGACAGGGGAATCCACAGATACGCAGTATTTT.

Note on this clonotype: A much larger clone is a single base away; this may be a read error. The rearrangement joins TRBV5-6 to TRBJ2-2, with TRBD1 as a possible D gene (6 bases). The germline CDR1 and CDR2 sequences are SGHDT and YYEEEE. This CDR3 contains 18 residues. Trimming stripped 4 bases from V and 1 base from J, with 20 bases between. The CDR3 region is CASSKYRSRGRNTGELFF. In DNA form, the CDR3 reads TGTGCCAGCAGCAAATATAGATCCAGGGGTCGGAACACCGGGGAGCTGTTTTTT.

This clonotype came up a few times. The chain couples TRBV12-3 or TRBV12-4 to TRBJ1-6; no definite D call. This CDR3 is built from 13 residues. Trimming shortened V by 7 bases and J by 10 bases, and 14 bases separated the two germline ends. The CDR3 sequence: CASTLGGVSPLHF. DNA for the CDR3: TGTGCCAGCACCCTGGGTGGGGTATCACCCCTCCACTTT.

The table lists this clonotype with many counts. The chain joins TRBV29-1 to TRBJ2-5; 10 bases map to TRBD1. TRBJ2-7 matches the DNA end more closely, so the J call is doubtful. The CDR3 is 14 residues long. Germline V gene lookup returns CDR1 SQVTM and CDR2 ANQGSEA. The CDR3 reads CSVGPGQGYNEQYF. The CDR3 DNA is TGCAGCGTTGGACCGGGACAGGGGTACAACGAGCAGTACTTC.

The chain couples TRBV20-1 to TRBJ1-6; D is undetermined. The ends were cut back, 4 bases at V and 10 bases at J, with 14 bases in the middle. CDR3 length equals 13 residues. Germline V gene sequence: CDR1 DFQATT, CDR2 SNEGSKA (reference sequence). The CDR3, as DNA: TGCAGTGCTACCCGGCGGGGAGGGTCACCCCTCCACTTT. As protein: CSATRRGGSPLHF.

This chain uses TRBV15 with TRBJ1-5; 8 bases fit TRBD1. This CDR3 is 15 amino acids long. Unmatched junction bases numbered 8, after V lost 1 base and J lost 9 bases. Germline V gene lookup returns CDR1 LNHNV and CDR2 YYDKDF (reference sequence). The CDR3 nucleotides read TGTGCCACCAGCAGAGTAGGGACAGGCCCCAGGCCCCAGCATTTT. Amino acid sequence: CATSRVGTGPRPQHF.

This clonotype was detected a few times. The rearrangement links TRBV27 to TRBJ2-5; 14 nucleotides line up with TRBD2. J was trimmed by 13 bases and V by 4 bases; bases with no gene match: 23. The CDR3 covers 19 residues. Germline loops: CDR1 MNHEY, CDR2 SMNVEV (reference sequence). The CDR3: CASSSHARGLAGATRFWYF. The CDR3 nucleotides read TGTGCCAGCAGTTCACACGCACGGGGACTAGCGGGAGCGACTAGGTTCTGGTACTTC.

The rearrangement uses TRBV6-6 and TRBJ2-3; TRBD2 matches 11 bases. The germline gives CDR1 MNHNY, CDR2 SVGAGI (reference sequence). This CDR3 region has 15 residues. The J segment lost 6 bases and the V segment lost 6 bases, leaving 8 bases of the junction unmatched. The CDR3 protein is CASRGSGGAGDTQYF. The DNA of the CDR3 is TGTGCCAGCAGGGGTAGCGGGGGGGCCGGGGATACGCAGTATTTT.

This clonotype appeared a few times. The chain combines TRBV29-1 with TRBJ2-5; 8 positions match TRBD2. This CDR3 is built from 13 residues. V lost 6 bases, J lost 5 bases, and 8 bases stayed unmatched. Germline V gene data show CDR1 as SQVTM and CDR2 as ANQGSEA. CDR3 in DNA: TGCAGCGTCGAGGGCCCGGGGGGGGAGACCCAGTACTTC. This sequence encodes CSVEGPGGETQYF. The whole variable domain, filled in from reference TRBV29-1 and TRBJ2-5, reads SAVISQKPSRDICQRGTSLTIQCQVDSQVTMMFWYRQQPGQSLTLIATANQGSEATYESGFVIDKFPISRPNLTFSTLTVSNMSPEDSSIYLCSVEGPGGETQYFGPGTRLLVL.

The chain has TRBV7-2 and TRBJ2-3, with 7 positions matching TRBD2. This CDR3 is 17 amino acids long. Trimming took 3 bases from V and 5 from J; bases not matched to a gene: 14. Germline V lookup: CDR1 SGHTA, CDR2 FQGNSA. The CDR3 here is CASSLSLDEGGIDTQYF. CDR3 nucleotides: TGTGCCAGCAGCTTGTCATTAGATGAGGGAGGGATAGATACGCAGTATTTT.

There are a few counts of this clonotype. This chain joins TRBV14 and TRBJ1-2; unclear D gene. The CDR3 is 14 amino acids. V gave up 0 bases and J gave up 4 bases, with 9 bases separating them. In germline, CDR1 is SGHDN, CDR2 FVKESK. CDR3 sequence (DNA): TGTGCCAGCAGCCAAGATTATGAGATCTATGGCTACACCTTC. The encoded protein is CASSQDYEIYGYTF.

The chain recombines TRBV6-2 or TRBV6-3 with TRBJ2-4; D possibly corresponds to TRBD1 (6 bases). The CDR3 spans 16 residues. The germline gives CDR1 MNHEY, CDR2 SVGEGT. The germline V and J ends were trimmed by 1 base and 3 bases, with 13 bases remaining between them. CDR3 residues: CASSYWGQGVKNIQYF. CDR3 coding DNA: TGTGCCAGCAGTTACTGGGGACAAGGGGTCAAAAACATTCAGTACTTC.

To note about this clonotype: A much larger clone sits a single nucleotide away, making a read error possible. CDR3 nucleotide sequence: TGTGCCAGCAGCGCTGGACTCGCCCCAGATACGCAGTATTTT. It encodes CASSAGLAPDTQYF. The chain carries TRBV7-3 and TRBJ2-3; D might be TRBD2 (5 bases). CDR3 size: 14 residues. Trimming removed 5 bases from V and 4 bases from J, with 13 bases in between. Germline-derived CDR1 and CDR2 are SGHTA and FQGTGA.

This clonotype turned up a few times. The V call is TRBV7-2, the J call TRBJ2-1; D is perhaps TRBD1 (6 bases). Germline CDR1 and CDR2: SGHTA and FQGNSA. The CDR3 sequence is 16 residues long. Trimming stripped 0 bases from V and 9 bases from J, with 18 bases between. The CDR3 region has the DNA TGTGCCAGCAGCTTAGCGTGGGCAGGGGCCCAGGGTGAGCAGTTCTTC. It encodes CASSLAWAGAQGEQFF.

CDR3 nucleotides: TGTGCCAGCAGCAGGGACAGGGGGCGCGTCTACAATGAGCAGTTCTTC. This codes for CASSRDRGRVYNEQFF. The chain has TRBV6-5 and TRBJ2-1, with TRBD1 matching over 12 bases. After removal of 6 bases from V and 3 bases from J, the junction contained 6 bases not matched to a gene. Germline CDR1 MNHEY, CDR2 SVGAGI. The CDR3 totals 16 residues.

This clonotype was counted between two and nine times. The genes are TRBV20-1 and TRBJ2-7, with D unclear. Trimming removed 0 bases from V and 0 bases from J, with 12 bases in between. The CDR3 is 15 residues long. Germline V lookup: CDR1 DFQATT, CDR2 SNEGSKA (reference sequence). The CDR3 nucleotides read TGCAGTGCTAGAGATCCCTGGGCTACCTCCTACGAGCAGTACTTC. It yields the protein CSARDPWATSYEQYF.

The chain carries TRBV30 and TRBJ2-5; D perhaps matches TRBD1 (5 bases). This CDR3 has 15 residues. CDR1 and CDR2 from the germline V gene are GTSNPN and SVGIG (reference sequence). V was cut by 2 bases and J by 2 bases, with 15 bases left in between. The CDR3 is CAWSRGQPTQETQYF. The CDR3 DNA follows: TGTGCCTGGAGTCGTGGACAACCCACACAAGAGACCCAGTACTTC. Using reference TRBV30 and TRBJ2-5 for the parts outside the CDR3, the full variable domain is SQTIHQWPATLVQPVGSPLSLECTVEGTSNPNLYWYRQAAGRGLQLLFYSVGIGQISSEVPQNLSASRPQDRQFILSSKKLLLSDSGFYLCAWSRGQPTQETQYFGPGTRLLVL.

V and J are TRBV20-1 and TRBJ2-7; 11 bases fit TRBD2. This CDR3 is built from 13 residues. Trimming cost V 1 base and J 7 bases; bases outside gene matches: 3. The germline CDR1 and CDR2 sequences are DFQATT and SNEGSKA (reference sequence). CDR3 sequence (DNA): TGCAGTGCTAGAGGCGGGACTAGCGGTGAGCAGTACTTC. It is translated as CSARGGTSGEQYF.

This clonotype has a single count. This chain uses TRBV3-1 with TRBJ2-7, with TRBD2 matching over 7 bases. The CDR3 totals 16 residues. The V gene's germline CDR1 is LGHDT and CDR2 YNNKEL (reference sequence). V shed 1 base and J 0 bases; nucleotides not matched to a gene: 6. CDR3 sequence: CASSQVAGVSSYEQYF. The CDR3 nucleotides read TGTGCCAGCAGCCAAGTCGCGGGGGTGAGCTCCTACGAGCAGTACTTC.

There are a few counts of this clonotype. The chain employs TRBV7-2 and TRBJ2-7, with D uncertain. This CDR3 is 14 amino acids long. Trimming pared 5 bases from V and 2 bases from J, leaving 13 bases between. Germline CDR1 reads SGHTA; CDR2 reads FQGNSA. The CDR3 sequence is CASSISPETYEQYF. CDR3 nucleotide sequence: TGTGCCAGCAGCATATCCCCAGAAACCTACGAGCAGTACTTC. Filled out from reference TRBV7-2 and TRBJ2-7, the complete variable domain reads GAGVSQSPSNKVTEKGKDVELRCDPISGHTALYWYRQSLGQGLEFLIYFQGNSAPDKSGLPSDRFSAERTGGSVSTLTIQRTQQEDSAVYLCASSISPETYEQYFGPGTRLTVT.

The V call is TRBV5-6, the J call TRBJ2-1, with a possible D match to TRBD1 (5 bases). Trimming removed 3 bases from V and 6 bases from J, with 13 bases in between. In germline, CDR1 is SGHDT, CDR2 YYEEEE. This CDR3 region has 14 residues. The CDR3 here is CASSSGVRGNEQFF. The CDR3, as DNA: TGTGCCAGCAGCTCGGGTGTTAGGGGCAATGAGCAGTTCTTC.

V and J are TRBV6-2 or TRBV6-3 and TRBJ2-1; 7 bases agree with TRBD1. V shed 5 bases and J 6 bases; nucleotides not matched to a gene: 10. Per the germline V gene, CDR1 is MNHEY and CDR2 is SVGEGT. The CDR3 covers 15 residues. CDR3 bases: TGTGCCAGCAGTCGGACAGGACCTCGATCCAATGAGCAGTTCTTC. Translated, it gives CASSRTGPRSNEQFF.

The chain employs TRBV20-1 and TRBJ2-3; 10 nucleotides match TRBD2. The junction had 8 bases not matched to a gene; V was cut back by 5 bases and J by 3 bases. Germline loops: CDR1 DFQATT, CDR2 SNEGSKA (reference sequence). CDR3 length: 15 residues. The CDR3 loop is CSAGLLAGRTDTQYF. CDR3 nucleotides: TGCAGTGCTGGGTTACTAGCGGGGCGGACAGATACGCAGTATTTT.

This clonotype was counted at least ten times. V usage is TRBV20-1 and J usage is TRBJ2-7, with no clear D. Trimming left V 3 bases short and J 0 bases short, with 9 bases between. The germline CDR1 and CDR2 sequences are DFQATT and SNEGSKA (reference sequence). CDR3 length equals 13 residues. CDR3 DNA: TGCAGTGCTAGGATCGGCAACTCCTACGAGCAGTACTTC. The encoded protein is CSARIGNSYEQYF.

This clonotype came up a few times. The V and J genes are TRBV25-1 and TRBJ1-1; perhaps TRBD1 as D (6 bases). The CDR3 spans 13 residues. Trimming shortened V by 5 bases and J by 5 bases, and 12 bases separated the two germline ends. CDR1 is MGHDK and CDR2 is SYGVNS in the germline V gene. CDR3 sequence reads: CASSKQGGTEAFF. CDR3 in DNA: TGTGCCAGCAGTAAACAGGGTGGAACTGAAGCTTTCTTT. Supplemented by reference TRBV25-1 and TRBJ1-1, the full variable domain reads EADIYQTPRYLVIGTGKKITLECSQTMGHDKMYWYQQDPGMELHLIHYSYGVNSTEKGDLSSESTVSRIRTEHFPLTLESARPSHTSQYLCASSKQGGTEAFFGQGTRLTVV.